This T cell receptor (beta chain) derives from a study of T cells after yellow fever vaccination. Looking at the study overall: Low-cell-number fractions were prepared with SMART-Seq v4 Ultra Low Input.

Ten or more counts support this clonotype. A single record per CDR3 protein comes from TCRdb applying MiXCR to the 5' RACE reads. The table shows some 160,000 distinct CDR3 sequences, with around 7.3% occurring only once. This CDR3 has 14 residues. The V end was cut by 2 bases, the J end by 7 bases, with 12 bases between. The chain employs TRBV12-3 or TRBV12-4 and TRBJ2-1; a weak D match, TRBD2 (7 bases). This TCR was recovered from a man in his late teens or twenties who received the YFV17D yellow fever vaccine. The specimen comprised CD4+ T cells sorted from PBMCs, sampled about 5 days after the first yellow fever vaccination. In DNA form, the CDR3 reads TGTGCCAGCAGTTTAAGGGGGGGGATGAATGAGCAGTTCTTC. It codes for CASSLRGGMNEQFF.